Listed below are T cell receptor beta chains from one sample, sequenced in a study of T cells in Graves' hyperthyroidism and ophthalmopathy. MiXCR, applied by TCRdb to the multiplex PCR reads, yields one record per CDR3 protein. The sample yields around 610,000 distinct CDR3 sequences, roughly 14% seen once. Sequenced sample: blood. The receptors derive from a middle-aged woman with Graves' ophthalmopathy. CDR3s include the opening cysteine and the closing phenylalanine or tryptophan. Each record gives: D gene, J gene, V gene, clone size, CDR3 DNA, CDR3 protein. A D gene is named only where the DNA matches it firmly. Size is stated for part of the rows, as once, few or many counts, or as a class when the clone is expanded.

NA	TRBJ1-1	TRBV11-2	many	TGTGCCAGCAGCCAATCCGGGACACTGAACACTGAAGCTTTCTTT	CASSQSGTLNTEAFF
TRBD1	TRBJ1-2	TRBV28	many	TGTGCCAGCAGTATCCCCCAGGGGGCGAATGGCTACACCTTC	CASSIPQGANGYTF
NA	TRBJ1-1	TRBV6-1	few	TGTGCCAGCAGGCGGAGGGGGACTGTAGCTTTCTTT	CASRRRGTVAFF
TRBD1	TRBJ1-2	TRBV19	many	TGTGCCAGTACTAGGGACAGCAACTATGGCTACACCTTC	CASTRDSNYGYTF
TRBD1	TRBJ1-3	TRBV6-2/TRBV6-3	NA	TGTGCCAGCAGTTGGGACAGGGGGAGATCTGGAAACACCATATATTTT	CASSWDRGRSGNTIYF
NA	TRBJ2-7	TRBV28	many	TGTGCCAGCAGCCCGTTAGCGGCCTCCTACGAGCAGTACTTC	CASSPLAASYEQYF
NA	TRBJ2-7	TRBV28	many	TGTGCCAGCCATAAGCGCTCCCACGAGCAGTACTTC	CASHKRSHEQYF
TRBD2	TRBJ2-7	TRBV27	NA	TGTGCCAGCAGCTTAAGGGACTATACTCTCTACGAGCAGTACTTC	CASSLRDYTLYEQYF
TRBD2	TRBJ2-7	TRBV28	NA	TGTGCCAGCAGTCCTGGGACCGCGGGGGTTCACGAGCAGTACTTC	CASSPGTAGVHEQYF
NA	TRBJ2-7	TRBV6-1	many	TGTGCCAGCAGTCCGGGACTTCACGAAAGCCCCTACGAGCAGTACTTC	CASSPGLHESPYEQYF
TRBD1	TRBJ2-2	TRBV12-3/TRBV12-4	NA	TGTGCCAGCAGTTCCGCGACCTTGACAGGGGGCGCGGTCGGGGAGCTGTTTTTT	CASSSATLTGGAVGELFF
NA	TRBJ1-1	TRBV29-1	many	TGCAGCGGGGCCGATGAGAACACTGAAGCTTTCTTT	CSGADENTEAFF
TRBD1	TRBJ2-2	TRBV3-1	few	TGTGCCAGCAGCCAGACCGACAGGGTGCAAAGCGGGGAGCTGTTTTTT	CASSQTDRVQSGELFF
NA	TRBJ2-5	TRBV24-1	NA	TGTGCCACCAGTGAAGGTCGGGACCCCAAAGAGACCCAGTACTTC	CATSEGRDPKETQYF
NA	TRBJ2-7	TRBV29-1	many	TGCAGCGTTGAAATCTACCCCTACGAGCAGTACTTC	CSVEIYPYEQYF
TRBD1	TRBJ2-6	TRBV2	many	TGTGCCAGCAGTGCCGGAAACAGGGGGGATAGATCTGGGGCCAACGTCCTGACTTTC	CASSAGNRGDRSGANVLTF
TRBD1	TRBJ1-5	TRBV12-3/TRBV12-4	once	TGTGCCAGCAGTAGACAGGGGGCTCGGCCCCAGCATTTT	CASSRQGARPQHF
NA	TRBJ1-1	TRBV6-2/TRBV6-3	many	TGTGCCAGCACAAGCGCAGGGGTGAACACTGAAGCTTTCTTT	CASTSAGVNTEAFF
NA	TRBJ2-7	TRBV5-1	many	TGCGCCAGCAGCTTCGACAGAACCTACGAGCAGTACTTC	CASSFDRTYEQYF
NA	TRBJ2-4	TRBV3-2	few	TGTGCCAGCAGCCAAGCAAAGTCTCTGGGTGGCATACCTAATCAGGCCAGAGCCAAAAACATTCAGTACTTC	CASSQAKSLGGIPNQARAKNIQYF
NA	TRBJ2-5	TRBV7-3	many	TGTGCCAGCAGCACAGTGGGGGGGGGCCGAGAGACCCAGTACTTC	CASSTVGGGRETQYF
TRBD1	TRBJ2-7	TRBV30	NA	TGTGCCTGGAGTCGACAGGGATCCGAGCAGTACTTC	CAWSRQGSEQYF
NA	TRBJ1-1	TRBV5-1	many	TGCGCCAGCAGCGGTGACACCTTAACTGAAGCTTTCTTT	CASSGDTLTEAFF
TRBD1	TRBJ1-5	TRBV5-1	NA	TGCGCCAGCAGCTTGGGAGGACAGGGAGCGCAGCCCCAGCATTTT	CASSLGGQGAQPQHF
NA	TRBJ2-2	TRBV19	many	TGTGCCAGTAGTAATTCACAGATCACCGGGGAGCTGTTTTTT	CASSNSQITGELFF
TRBD1	TRBJ2-7	TRBV29-1	many	TGCAGCGTTGAGACAGGGGGCTACGAGCAGTACTTC	CSVETGGYEQYF
NA	TRBJ1-1	TRBV2	many	TGTGCCAGCGGGTTTTTCACTGAAGCTTTCTTT	CASGFFTEAFF
NA	TRBJ1-3	TRBV6-5	many	TGTGCCAGTGTCCCCAATTCTGGAAACACCATATATTTT	CASVPNSGNTIYF
NA	TRBJ2-7	TRBV5-1	many	TGTGCCAGCAGCCGAACTTCCTACGAGCAGTACTTC	CASSRTSYEQYF
TRBD2	TRBJ2-7	TRBV27	many	TGTGCCAGCAGTTTATCGGCATGGACTAGCGGGCCTACGTCCTACGAGCAGTACTTC	CASSLSAWTSGPTSYEQYF
NA	TRBJ2-7	TRBV28	many	TGTGCCAGCAGCCGGCTAGCACAAGAGCAGTACTTC	CASSRLAQEQYF
NA	TRBJ2-7	TRBV9	many	TGTGCCAGCAGCGTTGATGGGGGACGGAGCTACGAGCAGTACTTC	CASSVDGGRSYEQYF
NA	TRBJ2-4	TRBV19	few	TGTGCCAGTAGTATAGAAGAGGGAGGTGGAAACATTCAGTACTTC	CASSIEEGGGNIQYF
NA	TRBJ2-2	TRBV18	many	TGTGCCAGCTCACCACCGGGAGGGGGCGAGCACACCGGGGAGCTGTTTTTT	CASSPPGGGEHTGELFF
TRBD1	TRBJ2-7	TRBV6-1	many	TGTGCCAGCAACCACCCGGGACAGGGGGCAAACGAGCAGTACTTC	CASNHPGQGANEQYF
TRBD1	TRBJ1-5	TRBV6-1	many	TGTGCCAGCGGGCAACCGGGACAGGGGCAAAATCAGCCCCAGCATTTT	CASGQPGQGQNQPQHF
NA	TRBJ1-1	TRBV10-3	many	TGTGCCATCAGGAACCTCGAAGCTTTCTTT	CAIRNLEAFF
NA	TRBJ2-2	TRBV18	many	TGTGCCAGCTCACAAGTCGACAGGATCACCGGGGAGCTGTTTTTT	CASSQVDRITGELFF
TRBD1	TRBJ2-5	TRBV6-1	once	TGTGCCAGCAGTACAGGGGCGATGGAGACCCAGTACTTC	CASSTGAMETQYF
NA	TRBJ2-7	TRBV2	many	TGTGCCAGCAGTTCCCTGAGCGGAGGAGCGGACTTC	CASSSLSGGADF
NA	TRBJ1-5	TRBV6-5	many	TGTGCCAGCAGTTACTCAGGAGGGAATCAGCCCCAGCATTTT	CASSYSGGNQPQHF
NA	TRBJ2-2	TRBV6-5	many	TGTGCCAGCAGTTCTTTCGCCAACACCGGGGAGCTGTTTTTT	CASSSFANTGELFF
TRBD2	TRBJ2-2	TRBV11-2	NA	TGTGCCAGCAGCTTAGACCCGGGACTAGGGACCGGGGAGCTGTTTTTT	CASSLDPGLGTGELFF
NA	TRBJ2-2	TRBV3-1	NA	TGTGCCAGCAGCCAAGCAACCGGGGCACACGGGGAGCTGTTTTTT	CASSQATGAHGELFF
NA	TRBJ2-5	TRBV15	many	TGTGCCACCAGCAGAGATTGGTTAGAGACCCAGTACTTC	CATSRDWLETQYF
TRBD2	TRBJ2-7	TRBV10-3	many	TGTGCCATCAGTGCTTTCTTAGCGGGTAGCTCCTACGAGCAGTACTTC	CAISAFLAGSSYEQYF